These T cell receptor beta chains were read from a single sample in a study of vaccination and CD4 T cells after COVID-19. Via MiXCR, TCRdb re-called the PCR reads, giving one row per CDR3 protein. The sample comprises fewer than 15,000 distinct CDR3 sequences, around 47% of which are singletons, and less than 30% rests with the top ten. No antigen is known for these receptors. The specimen was CD4+ T cells from blood, cultured in vitro. All receptors derive from a human donor who had recovered from COVID-19. Each CDR3 is given with its conserved first and last residue. D genes are given only for firm matches.

TRBJ2-2,.,TRBV20-1,CSASIGDPNTGELFF
TRBJ1-5,.,TRBV28,CASSLRRRLPSNQPQHF
TRBJ2-3,TRBD1,TRBV6-5,CASSYTGGQVYTQYF
TRBJ1-2,.,TRBV6-5,CASSYKDRTNYGYTF
TRBJ2-7,TRBD1,TRBV11-2,CASSLRTGHSYEQYF
TRBJ2-3,.,TRBV10-3,CAIRGGISTDTQYF
TRBJ2-5,TRBD2,TRBV6-1,CASRRLAGEETQYF
TRBJ1-4,.,TRBV7-8,CASSLKGRVTNEKLFF
TRBJ2-3,.,TRBV7-7,CASSVDGQSKKYF
TRBJ2-3,.,TRBV24-1,CATSDLHLTTLDRTFLFDTQYF
TRBJ2-3,TRBD2,TRBV5-1,CASSLGPPGLAGGSLDTQYF
TRBJ1-5,.,TRBV28,CASSLRVAASGRHQPQHF
TRBJ2-7,.,TRBV7-2,CASSSYLDPEQYF
TRBJ2-6,.,TRBV27,CASSFHSGANVLTF
TRBJ1-5,.,TRBV12-5,CASGFSLVDGNQPQHF
TRBJ2-7,TRBD1,TRBV30,CAWGTGVIYEQYF
TRBJ1-5,TRBD1,TRBV6-1,CASSEVQGNQPQHF
TRBJ1-1,TRBD1,TRBV2,CASSEVQGRNTEAFF
TRBJ1-1,.,TRBV7-6,CASSPGNLNTEAFF
TRBJ2-3,TRBD2,TRBV20-1,CSARLSSGRDTQYF
TRBJ2-7,.,TRBV6-1,CASSPPGGLREQYF
TRBJ2-1,TRBD2,TRBV6-1,CASSEASGGAYNEQFF
TRBJ2-6,.,TRBV19,CASSIVSAGANVLTF
TRBJ2-5,.,TRBV7-9,CASSLWTVQETQYF
TRBJ2-7,.,TRBV27,CASSLKGGHNYEQYF
TRBJ1-4,.,TRBV7-9,CASSYNQGGEKLFF
TRBJ1-2,.,TRBV10-2,CASSTGPMNGYTF
TRBJ1-1,TRBD1,TRBV19,CASSNRGATNTEAFF
TRBJ2-3,.,TRBV20-1,CSARSTGDTQYF
TRBJ1-3,.,TRBV30,CAWSASSSGNTIYF